The clone carrying this T cell receptor (beta chain) was detected once. As yet, its antigen is unknown. The sample belongs to a study of a mutant IDH1 vaccine in newly diagnosed glioma. About the study: Every participant had undergone radiotherapy, temozolomide, or both before, and most underwent both.

As for time point: week 35, safety follow-up. Vaccinated patients received 300 ug of mutant IDH1 20-mer peptide per dose, with topical imiquimod. Sequenced by immunoSEQ multiplex PCR; TCRdb stores in-frame clones only, minus some. The profile shows tens of thousands of clones, roughly 76% of them singletons. The sample consisted of PBMCs, taken from a glioma patient whose treatment included an IDH1 peptide vaccine. This TCR was sampled from a man in his forties or fifties with glioma.

CDR3 bases: TGTGCCAGCAGCGTAGGCGGGGGGGCCTGGGAGACCCAGTACTTC. This codes for CASSVGGGAWETQYF. The genes are TRBV9 and TRBJ2-5, with 9 bases matching TRBD2. Germline V gives CDR1 SGDLS, CDR2 YYNGEE. This CDR3 contains 15 residues. V shed 0 bases and J 5 bases; nucleotides not matched to a gene: 5.